These 23 T cell receptor beta chains came from one sample sequenced in a study of shared clonotypes between healthy human individuals. Sequencing used immunoSEQ multiplex PCR; TCRdb keeps in-frame clones, though not all of them. The data show 450,000 to 500,000 clones, with 81% seen just once and roughly an eighth held by the top ten. The sample consisted of PBMCs. The source of these receptors is a woman aged 40 to 50 in good health. Some clones in this sample may be carry-over from other donors' samples.

V usage is TRBV5-6 and J usage is TRBJ1-2, with 10 nucleotides matching TRBD1. The CDR3 is 15 residues long. The trim removed 4 bases at V and 4 bases at J, leaving 7 bases unmatched. In germline, CDR1 is SGHDT, CDR2 YYEEEE. The CDR3 protein is CASSHGQGGIYGYTF. The CDR3 nucleotides are TGTGCCAGCAGCCACGGACAGGGGGGCATCTATGGCTACACCTTC.

The chain combines TRBV29-1 with TRBJ1-2; no firm D call. Germline V gives CDR1 SQVTM, CDR2 ANQGSEA. The germline V and J ends were trimmed by 0 bases and 5 bases, with 7 bases remaining between them. This CDR3 spans 12 amino acids. CDR3 sequence (DNA): TGCAGCGTTGAAGATGAGGTGTATGGCTACACCTTC. Its protein product is CSVEDEVYGYTF.

Concerning this clone: This sequence is one base from a far larger clone and is likely a read error. The V and J genes are TRBV11-2 and TRBJ2-3; 8 bases are shared with TRBD2. Germline CDR1 is SGHAT and CDR2 is FQNNGV. V lost 5 bases to trimming and J lost 3 bases; unmatched junction nucleotides: 7. The CDR3 totals 15 residues. As DNA, the CDR3 is TGTGCCAGCAGCCAAGCGGGAGAGCCGACAGATACGCAGTATTTT. Translated, it gives CASSQAGEPTDTQYF.

This clone was seen a few times. A read error is the likely source, as a far larger clone sits one nucleotide away. The conserved final phenylalanine or tryptophan is absent from the CDR3, which likely points to a read error. The sample contains more than one DNA sequence encoding this CDR3. The rearrangement links TRBV5-4 to TRBJ1-2, with a tentative D call TRBD1 (6 bases). Germline assignment: CDR1 SGHNT and CDR2 YYREEE (reference sequence). The CDR3 is 14 amino acids. V was cut by 0 bases and J by 4 bases, with 10 bases left in between. The CDR3 region has the DNA TGTGCCAGCAGCTTGGACAGGGAGGTCTATGGCTACACCCTC. Its translation: CASSLDREVYGYTL.

The chain couples TRBV2 to TRBJ2-7, with D possibly being TRBD1 or TRBD2 (7 bases each). Germline assignment: CDR1 SNHLY and CDR2 FYNNEI. The CDR3 loop spans 18 amino acids. The V end was cut by 8 bases, the J end by 6 bases, with 32 bases between. The CDR3 sequence is CASGVAGGRLAKTPEQYF. The CDR3 DNA follows: TGTGCCAGCGGGGTGGCAGGGGGAAGACTAGCAAAAACACCCGAGCAGTACTTC.

This clone was observed a single time. The chain employs TRBV18 and TRBJ1-4; no firm D call. The V end was cut by 1 base, the J end by 3 bases, with 3 bases between. CDR1 and CDR2 (germline): KGHSH, LQKENI. The CDR3 sequence is 13 residues long. This CDR3 reads CASSPQSNEKLFF. For the CDR3, the DNA is TGTGCCAGCTCACCACAGTCTAATGAAAAACTGTTTTTT.

Details on this clone: At one of its ends the junction is not consistent with the germline gene, which may arise from a read error. Other nucleotide sequences from this sample produce the same CDR3. The chain has TRBV4-2 and TRBJ2-7; 7 bases match TRBD2. The CDR3 sequence is 16 residues long. Germline V CDR1 and CDR2: LGHNA, YNFKEQ. The CDR3: CASSRELAVNSYEQYF. The CDR3 DNA is TGTGCCAGTAGCCGAGAGCTAGCGGTTAACTCCTACGAGCAGTACTTC.

This clone appeared a few times. The V and J genes are TRBV6-1 and TRBJ1-4, with a tentative D call TRBD1 (6 bases). CDR3 size: 15 residues. Trimming removed 1 base at V and 7 bases at J, with 13 bases between. Germline lookup yields CDR1 MNHNS and CDR2 SASEGT. CDR3 protein: CASSEGTGSFEKLFF. The CDR3, as DNA: TGTGCCAGCAGTGAAGGAACAGGGTCGTTTGAAAAACTGTTTTTT.

A note on this clone: A far larger clone lies a single base away; this is likely a read error. The CDR3 loop reads CASSLRQTGAEPYEQYF. DNA of the CDR3: TGTGCCAGCAGTTTAAGGCAAACCGGGGCGGAACCCTACGAGCAGTACTTC. The chain is built from TRBV27 and TRBJ2-7; D is perhaps TRBD1 or TRBD2 (5 bases each). This CDR3 is built from 17 residues. Looked up from germline, CDR1 is MNHEY and CDR2 is SMNVEV (reference sequence). Trimming removed 2 bases from V and 2 bases from J, with 19 bases in between.

V and J are TRBV9 and TRBJ1-1; 8 bases are shared with TRBD1. J was trimmed by 4 bases and V by 0 bases; bases with no gene match: 2. This CDR3 has 14 residues. Germline lookup yields CDR1 SGDLS and CDR2 YYNGEE. The CDR3 is CASSVGTGSTEAFF. The CDR3 bases are TGTGCCAGCAGCGTAGGGACAGGGTCCACTGAAGCTTTCTTT.

The chain joins TRBV5-4 to TRBJ2-7; 9 nucleotides align to TRBD1. Per the germline V gene, CDR1 is SGHNT and CDR2 is YYREEE (reference sequence). V was pared by 5 bases and J by 5 bases, with 5 bases of the junction left unmatched. The CDR3 runs to 13 residues. This CDR3 is CASRGQGEDEQYF. Here the CDR3 DNA reads TGTGCCAGCAGGGGACAGGGTGAGGACGAGCAGTACTTC.

V usage is TRBV19 and J usage is TRBJ2-5, with D hard to call. V lost 1 base and J lost 6, with 15 bases in between. Germline CDR1 is LNHDA and CDR2 is SQIVND (reference sequence). The CDR3 is 15 amino acids. The CDR3 DNA is TGTGCCAGTAGTATAGGGTCCACAGCCGGTCAGACCCAGTACTTC. Translating gives CASSIGSTAGQTQYF.

The rearrangement links TRBV7-2 to TRBJ2-5; 7 bases match TRBD2. Germline V gene data show CDR1 as SGHTA and CDR2 as FQGNSA. Trimming cost V 1 base and J 2 bases; bases outside gene matches: 13. The CDR3 spans 18 residues. The CDR3 here is CASSLESSPLAAQETQYF. In DNA form, the CDR3 reads TGTGCCAGCAGCTTAGAATCCTCCCCTCTAGCGGCACAAGAGACCCAGTACTTC.

The genes are TRBV30 and TRBJ2-3; D remains ambiguous. The ends were cut back, 5 bases at V and 2 bases at J, with 5 bases in the middle. This CDR3 spans 11 amino acids. CDR1 is GTSNPN and CDR2 is SVGIG in the germline V gene (reference sequence). The CDR3 coding sequence is TGTGCCTGGGGCACCACAGATACGCAGTATTTT. This encodes CAWGTTDTQYF.

Turning to this clone: A single base is all that separates this from a far larger clone, so a read error is likely. Other DNA sequences in this specimen translate into the identical CDR3. The V call is TRBV6-4, the J call TRBJ1-1; D perhaps matches TRBD1 (6 bases). The germline V and J ends were trimmed by 6 bases and 1 base, with 12 bases remaining between them. Germline CDR1 MRHNA, CDR2 SNTAGT. CDR3 length: 14 amino acids. This CDR3 is CASSPTGENTEAFF. The CDR3 DNA follows: TGTGCCAGCAGCCCGACAGGAGAGAACACTGAAGCTTTCTTT.

The gene calls are TRBV5-4 and TRBJ1-3; TRBD1 is a possible D gene (5 bases). The V gene lost 0 bases and the J gene lost 3 bases, with 10 bases spanning the gap. Germline-derived CDR1 and CDR2 are SGHNT and YYREEE (reference sequence). The CDR3 extends over 15 amino acids. CDR3 sequence: CASSLGQGDGNTIYF. Here the CDR3 DNA reads TGTGCCAGCAGCTTGGGGCAGGGAGATGGAAACACCATATATTTT.

The chain carries TRBV4-1 and TRBJ2-6; D unclear. Germline CDR1 MGHRA, CDR2 YSYEKL. The CDR3 runs 16 residues. The germline V and J ends were trimmed by 1 base and 2 bases, with 9 bases remaining between them. The CDR3 region has the DNA TGCGCCAGCAGCCAAGCATCAATTGCTGGGGCCAACGTCCTGACTTTC. Translation gives CASSQASIAGANVLTF.

To note about this clone: A single base is all that separates this from a far larger clone, so a read error is likely. Other DNA sequences in the sample encode the same CDR3. V usage is TRBV15 and J usage is TRBJ2-7; D may match TRBD1 or TRBD2 (5 bases each). Per the germline V gene, CDR1 is LNHNV and CDR2 is YYDKDF (reference sequence). The CDR3 has 14 amino acids. The CDR3 loop reads CATSREGLSGEQYF. CDR3 bases: TGCGCCACCAGCAGAGAGGGGCTATCTGGGGAGCAGTACTTC.

The table lists this clone with a few counts. The chain employs TRBV6-4 and TRBJ2-1; 12 bases align to TRBD2. V lost 6 bases to trimming and J lost 5 bases; unmatched junction nucleotides: 5. The CDR3 is made up of 15 amino acids. Germline V gene lookup returns CDR1 MRHNA and CDR2 SNTAGT. The CDR3 protein is CASSWTSGTHNEQFF. The CDR3 nucleotides are TGTGCCAGCAGCTGGACTAGCGGGACACACAATGAGCAGTTCTTC.

V and J are TRBV4-1 and TRBJ2-1; D is uncertain. V lost 3 bases and J 8 bases, leaving 8 bases between the germline ends. In germline, CDR1 is MGHRA, CDR2 YSYEKL. The length of the CDR3 is 12 residues. The CDR3 spells CASSHPFDEQFF. CDR3 coding DNA: TGCGCCAGCAGCCACCCATTCGATGAGCAGTTCTTC.

The chain links TRBV6-1 to TRBJ2-7; 7 nucleotides align to TRBD2. The germline V gene has CDR1 MNHNS and CDR2 SASEGT. Trimming at V came to 5 bases and at J to 3 bases, leaving 7 bases not matched to a gene. The CDR3 spans 14 residues. The CDR3 nucleotides read TGTGCCAGCAGTAAACCGGGACTACTCTACGAGCAGTACTTC. Translating it yields CASSKPGLLYEQYF.

The gene calls are TRBV19 and TRBJ1-1; the D is unclear. The length of the CDR3 is 13 residues. V was cut by 5 bases and J by 2 bases, with 9 bases left in between. Germline values: CDR1 LNHDA, CDR2 SQIVND (reference sequence). The CDR3 protein is CASSRVGNTEAFF. The CDR3 DNA reads TGTGCCAGTAGTCGGGTAGGAAACACTGAAGCTTTCTTT.

This sequence joins TRBV28 and TRBJ2-5; D is possibly TRBD1 (6 bases). CDR3 size: 15 residues. V lost 6 bases and J lost 0, with 14 bases in between. Germline V gene lookup returns CDR1 MDHEN and CDR2 SYDVKM. The CDR3 protein is CASSPLTGNQETQYF. The DNA of the CDR3 is TGTGCCAGCAGCCCCCTTACAGGGAACCAAGAGACCCAGTACTTC.